This T cell receptor beta chain was observed in a study of cytomegalovirus exposure and HLA in healthy donors. Germline assignment: CDR1 LNHNV and CDR2 YYDKDF (reference sequence). There are 19 residues in the CDR3. V lost 8 bases to trimming and J lost 3 bases; unmatched junction nucleotides: 16. TCRdb keeps only in-frame clones here, not all; method: immunoSEQ multiplex PCR. The sample lists 150,000 to 200,000 clones; about 84% were seen once. The gene calls are TRBV15 and TRBJ2-1; 13 bases align to TRBD2. The sample comprised PBMCs. The clonotype originates from a woman aged 18-29 years in good health and CMV-seronegative. In DNA form, the CDR3 reads TGTGCCACCGCCTCCCTAATGACTAGCGGGGGGTCGTTCTACAATGAGCAGTTCTTC. Translated, it gives CATASLMTSGGSFYNEQFF.